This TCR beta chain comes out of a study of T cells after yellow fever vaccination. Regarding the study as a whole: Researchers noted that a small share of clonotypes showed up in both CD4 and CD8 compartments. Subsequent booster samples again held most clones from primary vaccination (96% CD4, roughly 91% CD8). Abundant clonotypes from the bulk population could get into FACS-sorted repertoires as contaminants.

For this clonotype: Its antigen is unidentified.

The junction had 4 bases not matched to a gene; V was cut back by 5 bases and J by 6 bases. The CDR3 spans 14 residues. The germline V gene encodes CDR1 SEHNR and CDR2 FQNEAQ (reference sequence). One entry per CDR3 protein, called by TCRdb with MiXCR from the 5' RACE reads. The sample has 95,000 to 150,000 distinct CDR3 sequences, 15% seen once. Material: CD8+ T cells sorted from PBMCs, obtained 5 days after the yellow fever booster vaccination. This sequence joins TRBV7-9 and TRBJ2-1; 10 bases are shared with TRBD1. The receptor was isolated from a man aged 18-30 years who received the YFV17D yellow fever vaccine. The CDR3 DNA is TGTGCCAGCAGCCCCCGGGACAGGGGCAATGAGCAGTTCTTC. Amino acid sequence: CASSPRDRGNEQFF.